Shown below are 2 T cell receptor beta chains from a single sample sequenced in a study of blood T cell repertoires in COVID-19. The repertoire was sequenced with immunoSEQ multiplex PCR; TCRdb's copy has only in-frame clones and lacks some. The table lists approximately 500,000 clones, approximately 88% of them singletons. The source material was peripheral blood. All receptors come from a woman aged 45 to 65 with COVID-19, enrolled during active disease.

The J gene is TRBJ2-1, the V gene TRBV11-2; TRBD1 aligns across 9 bases. Trimming at V came to 3 bases and at J to 15 bases, leaving 9 bases not matched to a gene. Germline loops: CDR1 SGHAT, CDR2 FQNNGV. The CDR3 has 13 amino acids. The CDR3 DNA reads as TGTGCCAGCAGCTTGGAGTCTGGGACAGGGCTGTTCTTC. It translates to CASSLESGTGLFF.

V gene TRBV5-1 combines with J gene TRBJ1-4, with D perhaps matching TRBD1 (5 bases). The CDR3 has 13 amino acids. Germline V lookup: CDR1 SGHRS, CDR2 YFSETQ. The V end was cut by 4 bases, the J end by 6 bases, with 10 bases between. The CDR3 protein is CASSGGIDEKLFF. Here the CDR3 DNA reads TGCGCCAGCAGCGGGGGGATAGATGAAAAACTGTTTTTT.